This TCR beta chain was sequenced in a study of shared T cell receptors in the human thymus. The table came from immunoSEQ multiplex PCR; TCRdb's copy has only in-frame clones and leaves some out. The sample records about 660,000 clones, 85% to 90% being singletons. The germline V gene has CDR1 SGHAT and CDR2 FQNNGV. This CDR3 contains 17 residues. V was shortened by 0 bases and J by 2 bases, with 15 bases between the two germline ends. These data are also associated with another study on human thymus T cells. That source notes: Thymus tissue for the work was resected from patients undergoing corrective heart surgery. Within thymic and blood repertoires, V and J gene usage appeared to be biased.

Source material: thymocytes. The chain carries TRBV11-2 and TRBJ2-3; possibly TRBD2 for D (6 bases). This TCR was sampled from a boy in the first two years of life with a congenital heart defect. CDR3 region: CASSLDPCGVYTDTQYF. Here the CDR3 DNA reads TGTGCCAGCAGCTTAGATCCCTGCGGGGTTTACACAGATACGCAGTATTTT.